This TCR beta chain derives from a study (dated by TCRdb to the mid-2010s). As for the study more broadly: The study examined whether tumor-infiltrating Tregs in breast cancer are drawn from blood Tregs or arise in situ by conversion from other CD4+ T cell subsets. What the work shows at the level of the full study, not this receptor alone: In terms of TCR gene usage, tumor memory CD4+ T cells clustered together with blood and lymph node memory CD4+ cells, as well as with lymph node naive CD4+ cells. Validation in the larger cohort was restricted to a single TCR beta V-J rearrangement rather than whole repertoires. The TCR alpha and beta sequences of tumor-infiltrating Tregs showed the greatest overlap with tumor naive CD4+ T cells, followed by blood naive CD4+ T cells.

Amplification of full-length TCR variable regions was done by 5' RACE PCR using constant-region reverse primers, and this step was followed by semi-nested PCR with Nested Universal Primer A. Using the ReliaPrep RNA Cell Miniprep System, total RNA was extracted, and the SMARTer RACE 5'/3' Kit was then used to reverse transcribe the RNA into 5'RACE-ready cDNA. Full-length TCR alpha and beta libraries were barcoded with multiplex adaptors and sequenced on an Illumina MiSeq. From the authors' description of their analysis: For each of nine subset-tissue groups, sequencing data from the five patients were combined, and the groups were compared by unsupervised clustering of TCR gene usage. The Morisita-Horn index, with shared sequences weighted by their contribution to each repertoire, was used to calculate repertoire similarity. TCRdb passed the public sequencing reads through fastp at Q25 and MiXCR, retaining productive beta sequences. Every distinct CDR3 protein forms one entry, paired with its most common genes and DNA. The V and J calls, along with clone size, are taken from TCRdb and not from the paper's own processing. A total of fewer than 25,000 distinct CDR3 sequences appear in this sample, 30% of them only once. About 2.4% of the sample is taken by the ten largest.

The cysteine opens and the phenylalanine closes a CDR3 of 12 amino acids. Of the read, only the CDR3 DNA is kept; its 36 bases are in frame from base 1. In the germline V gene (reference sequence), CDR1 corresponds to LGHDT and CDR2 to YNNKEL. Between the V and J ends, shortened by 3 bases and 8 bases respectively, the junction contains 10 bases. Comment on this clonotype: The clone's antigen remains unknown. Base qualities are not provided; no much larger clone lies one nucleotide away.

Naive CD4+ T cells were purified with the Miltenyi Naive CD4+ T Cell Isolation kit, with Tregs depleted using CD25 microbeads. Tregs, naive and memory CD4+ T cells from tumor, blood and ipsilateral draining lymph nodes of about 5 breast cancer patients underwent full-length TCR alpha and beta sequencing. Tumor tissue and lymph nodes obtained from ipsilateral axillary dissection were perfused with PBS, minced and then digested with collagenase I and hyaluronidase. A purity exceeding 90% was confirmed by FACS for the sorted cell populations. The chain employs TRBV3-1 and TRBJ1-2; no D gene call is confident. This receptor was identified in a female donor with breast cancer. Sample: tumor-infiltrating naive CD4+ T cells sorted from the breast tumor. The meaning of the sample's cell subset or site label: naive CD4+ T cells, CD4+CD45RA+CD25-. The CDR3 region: CASSQSGWGYTF. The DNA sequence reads TGTGCCAGCAGCCAGTCGGGGTGGGGCTACACCTTC.